This TCR beta chain appears in the sequencing data of a study of T cells in Graves' hyperthyroidism and ophthalmopathy. Study findings and constraints: Clonotypes that were expanded in thyroid above 0.001 mostly appeared in blood too. The model's output predicted ophthalmopathy at a median of around 6.9 months prior to onset.

The source material, RNA transcripts, was used to amplify TCR beta CDR3 regions. HTBI primers were used for first-round RT-PCR of the TCR CDR3. Each CDR3 protein is one row after TCRdb ran MiXCR on the multiplex PCR reads. The sample contains a few hundred thousand distinct CDR3 sequences, roughly 22% of which appear only once. This clonotype was seen ten or more times. Antigen: not known. The ends were cut back, 8 bases at V and 6 bases at J, with 17 bases in the middle. The CDR3 extends over 14 amino acids. CDR1 is SGHTA, CDR2 FQGNSA, per germline. The study excluded patients with uncontrolled infection, other autoimmune disease, pregnancy or lactation.

This clonotype was sampled from a woman aged 70-85 years with Graves' ophthalmopathy. The chain recombines TRBV7-2 with TRBJ2-1, with D maybe TRBD2 (6 bases). Input material: blood. CDR3: CASLFSGGVNEQFF. The CDR3 DNA sequence: TGTGCCAGCCTGTTTAGCGGAGGGGTCAATGAGCAGTTCTTC.